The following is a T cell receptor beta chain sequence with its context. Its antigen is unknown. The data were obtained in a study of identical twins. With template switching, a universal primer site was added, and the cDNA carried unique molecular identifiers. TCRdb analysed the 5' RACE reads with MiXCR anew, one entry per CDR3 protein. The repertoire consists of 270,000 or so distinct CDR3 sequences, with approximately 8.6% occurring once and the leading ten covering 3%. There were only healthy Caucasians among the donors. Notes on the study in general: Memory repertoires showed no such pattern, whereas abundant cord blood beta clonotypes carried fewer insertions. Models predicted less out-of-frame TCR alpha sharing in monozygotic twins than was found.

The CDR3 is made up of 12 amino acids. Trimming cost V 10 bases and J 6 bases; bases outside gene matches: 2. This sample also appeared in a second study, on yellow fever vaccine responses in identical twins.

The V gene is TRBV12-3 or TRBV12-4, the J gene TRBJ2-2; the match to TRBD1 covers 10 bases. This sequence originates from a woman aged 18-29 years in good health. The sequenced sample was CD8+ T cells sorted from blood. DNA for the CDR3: TGTGCCACAGGACAGGGGGCCGGGGAGCTGTTTTTT. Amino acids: CATGQGAGELFF.